This T cell receptor (beta chain) was captured by sequencing in a study of blood T cell repertoires in COVID-19. On the study more broadly: The United States, Italy and Spain supplied acute and convalescent COVID-19 samples.

TCRdb's table, derived via immunoSEQ multiplex PCR, lists solely in-frame clones and lacks some. The data hold 200,000 to 250,000 clones, with roughly 83% observed a single time. The CDR3 length is 16 residues. V was cut by 4 bases and J by 2 bases, with 18 bases left in between. Germline assignment: CDR1 LGHDT and CDR2 YNNKEL (reference sequence). Sequencing was performed on peripheral blood. J is TRBJ2-7 and V is TRBV3-1 (or the pseudogene TRBV3-2), with TRBD2 as a possible D gene (6 bases). The receptor was isolated from a woman between 50 and 59 years old with acute or convalescent COVID-19. The CDR3 sequence is CASSPQAGPKPYEQYF. The CDR3 DNA follows: TGTGCCAGCAGCCCACAGGCGGGGCCAAAGCCCTACGAGCAGTACTTC.